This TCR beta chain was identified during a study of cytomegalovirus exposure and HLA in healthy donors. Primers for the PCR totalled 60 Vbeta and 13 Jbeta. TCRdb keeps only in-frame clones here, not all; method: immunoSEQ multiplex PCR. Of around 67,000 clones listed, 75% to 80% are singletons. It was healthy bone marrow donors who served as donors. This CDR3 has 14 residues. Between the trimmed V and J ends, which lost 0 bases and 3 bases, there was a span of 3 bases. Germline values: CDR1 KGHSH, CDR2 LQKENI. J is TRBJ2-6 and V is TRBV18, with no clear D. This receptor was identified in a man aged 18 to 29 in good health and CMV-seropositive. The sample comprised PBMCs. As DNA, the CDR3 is TGTGCCAGCTCACCACCCAGTGGGGCCAACGTCCTGACTTTC. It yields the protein CASSPPSGANVLTF.